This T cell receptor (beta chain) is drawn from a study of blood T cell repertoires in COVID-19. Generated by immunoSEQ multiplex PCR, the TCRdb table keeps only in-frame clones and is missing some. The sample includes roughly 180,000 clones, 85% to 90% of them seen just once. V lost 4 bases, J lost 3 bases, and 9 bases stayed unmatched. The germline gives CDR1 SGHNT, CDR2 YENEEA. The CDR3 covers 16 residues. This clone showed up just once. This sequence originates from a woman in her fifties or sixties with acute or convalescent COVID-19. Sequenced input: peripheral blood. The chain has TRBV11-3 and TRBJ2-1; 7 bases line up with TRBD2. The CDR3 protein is CASSSGRGMGYNEQFF. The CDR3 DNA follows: TGTGCCAGCAGCTCGGGGAGGGGAATGGGCTACAATGAGCAGTTCTTC.